The clone carrying this T cell receptor (beta chain) has a handful of counts. Its antigen is not known. The sequenced template was cDNA made from the entire isolated RNA. Approximately 3.5 million reads per sample were averaged for naive, central memory and regulatory samples. Using immunoSEQ multiplex PCR, the repertoire was profiled, and TCRdb retains in-frame clones only, with some absent. The sample shows 150,000 to 200,000 clones, less than 9.5% of them seen only once. These data are taken from a study of beta chain features in type 1 diabetes. Study results and limitations: TCRB CDR3s from Type 1 diabetes patients were moderately but significantly shorter in all four CD4+ subsets.

Unmatched junction bases numbered 2, after V lost 2 bases and J lost 0 bases. The germline V gene has CDR1 MGHDK and CDR2 SYGVNS. The CDR3 consists of 15 residues. The V call is TRBV25-1, the J call TRBJ2-3; TRBD2 matches 7 bases. The sequenced sample consisted of central memory CD4+ T cells from blood. This TCR derives from a woman aged 40 to 50 with type 1 diabetes. Here the CDR3 reads CASSEMRGSTDTQYF. The CDR3 region has the DNA TGTGCCAGCAGTGAAATGCGGGGGAGCACAGATACGCAGTATTTT. Full variable domain (rest looked up from reference TRBV25-1 and TRBJ2-3): EADIYQTPRYLVIGTGKKITLECSQTMGHDKMYWYQQDPGMELHLIHYSYGVNSTEKGDLSSESTVSRIRTEHFPLTLESARPSHTSQYLCASSEMRGSTDTQYFGPGTRLTVL.